This passage covers 7 T cell receptor beta chains from one sample sequenced in a study of glioma-infiltrating T cells. Amplification of TCR alpha and beta CDR3 regions from RNA used iRepertoire nested multiplex PCR. One entry per CDR3 protein results from TCRdb running MiXCR on the multiplex PCR reads. The sample includes approximately 400,000 distinct CDR3 sequences, about two fifths of them seen just once. The specimen sequenced was glioma tissue, nonneoplastic brain tissue, or PBMCs (not recorded which). The source of these receptors is a human donor with low-grade glioma or glioblastoma, undergoing nonglioma brain surgery, or in good health (not recorded which).

This clonotype has just a few counts. The rearrangement uses TRBV12-3 or TRBV12-4 and TRBJ2-1, with D tentatively TRBD1 or TRBD2 (6 bases each). The CDR3 spans 15 residues. Trimming removed 5 bases from V and 7 bases from J, with 18 bases in between. The CDR3 region has the DNA TGTGCCAGCAGTCCGTTGGGGGGCTCAAAAAATGAGCAGTTCTTC. Residues: CASSPLGGSKNEQFF.

The sample holds one count of this clonotype. The junction departs from the called germline gene at one end, perhaps through a read error. This chain uses TRBV28 with TRBJ1-1; 9 bases agree with TRBD1. The CDR3 consists of 15 residues. Germline V gene lookup returns CDR1 MDHEN and CDR2 SYDVKM. CDR3 sequence: CASSPRQGVKTEAFF. CDR3 sequence (DNA): TGTGCCAGCAGTCCGCGACAGGGGGTGAAAACTGAAGCTTTCTTT.

Of note for this clonotype: A junction end diverges from the germline sequence, so it may reflect a read error. The chain uses TRBV15 and TRBJ2-6; D may be TRBD1 (5 bases). This CDR3 has 17 amino acids. The germline CDR1 and CDR2 sequences are LNHNV and YYDKDF (reference sequence). CDR3 protein: CATSRDRRNAGADVLTF. The CDR3 nucleotides are TGTGCCACCAGCAGAGATAGAAGGAATGCTGGGGCCGACGTCCTGACTTTC.

This clonotype was picked up many times. V and J are TRBV28 and TRBJ2-7, with D maybe TRBD2 (6 bases). The CDR3 sequence is 14 residues long. V lost 7 bases and J lost 4, with 17 bases in between. Germline CDR1 and CDR2: MDHEN and SYDVKM. The CDR3 DNA is TGTGCCAGCACCCTCCGTCCGGGGGAATACGAGCAGTACTTC. Translated, it gives CASTLRPGEYEQYF.

In the case of this clonotype: One junction end does not reproduce the germline sequence, and a read error may be involved. This chain links TRBV15 with TRBJ2-2; maybe TRBD2 (6 bases). This CDR3 spans 15 amino acids. Germline CDR1 is LNHNV and CDR2 is YYDKDF (reference sequence). The CDR3 DNA is TGTGCCACCTGTCGGTTGGAGGGGAGCACCGGGGTGCTGTTTTTT. Its translation: CATCRLEGSTGVLFF.

This clonotype appeared a few times. The chain carries TRBV7-2 and TRBJ2-5; D gene ambiguous. Trimming left V 1 base short and J 10 bases short, with 10 bases between. The CDR3 runs 12 residues. Germline CDR1 SGHTA, CDR2 FQGNSA. The CDR3 DNA is TGTGCCAGCAGCTTAGGCGGAACATACCAGTACTTC. Protein sequence: CASSLGGTYQYF.

The chain combines TRBV7-9 with TRBJ2-5, with D hard to call. V lost 3 bases, J lost 0 bases, and 8 bases lay in between. The CDR3 runs to 14 residues. The germline gives CDR1 SEHNR, CDR2 FQNEAQ (reference sequence). CDR3 nucleotide sequence: TGTGCCAGCAGCTTGGGTCTATACCAAGAGACCCAGTACTTC. It is translated as CASSLGLYQETQYF.